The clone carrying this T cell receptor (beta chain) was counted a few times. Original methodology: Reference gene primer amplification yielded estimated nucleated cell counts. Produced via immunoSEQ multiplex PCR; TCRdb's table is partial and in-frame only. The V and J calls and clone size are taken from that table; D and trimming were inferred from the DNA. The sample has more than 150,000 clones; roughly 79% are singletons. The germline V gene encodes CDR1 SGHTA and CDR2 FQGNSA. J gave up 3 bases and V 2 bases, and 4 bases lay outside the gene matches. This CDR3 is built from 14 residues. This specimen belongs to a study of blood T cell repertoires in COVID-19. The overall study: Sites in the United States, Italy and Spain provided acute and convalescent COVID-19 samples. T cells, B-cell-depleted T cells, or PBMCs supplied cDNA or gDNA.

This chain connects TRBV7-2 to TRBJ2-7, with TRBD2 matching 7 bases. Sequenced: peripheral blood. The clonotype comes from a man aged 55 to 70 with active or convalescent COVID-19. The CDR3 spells CASSLRDYGYEQYF. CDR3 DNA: TGTGCCAGCAGCTTACGGGACTACGGCTACGAGCAGTACTTC.